This T cell receptor (beta chain) is drawn from a study of shared clonotypes between healthy human individuals. Points from the study as a whole: Sharing across four donors was highest in naive CD4 (roughly 5%) and lowest in memory CD8 (0.4%).

Some clones are missing from TCRdb's copy, which holds only in-frame ones; the method was immunoSEQ multiplex PCR. The sample lists about 2 million clones; roughly 94% were seen once. Germline CDR1 MNHEY, CDR2 SMNVEV (reference sequence). V was shortened by 6 bases and J by 7 bases, with 16 bases between the two germline ends. This CDR3 is 14 amino acids long. To note about this clone: Its matching antigen is unknown.

Terminally differentiated effector memory CD45RA+ cells were excluded from the naive CD8 cells, which were CD45RO-negative and positively selected for CCR7. Sequenced: naive CD8+ T cells sorted from blood. The chain joins TRBV27 to TRBJ2-1, with TRBD1 as a possible D gene (7 bases). The receptor was derived from a man between 18 and 29 years old in good health. The CDR3 protein is CASSLPPGGNEQFF. The CDR3 bases are TGTGCCAGCAGCTTGCCACCAGGGGGGAATGAGCAGTTCTTC.